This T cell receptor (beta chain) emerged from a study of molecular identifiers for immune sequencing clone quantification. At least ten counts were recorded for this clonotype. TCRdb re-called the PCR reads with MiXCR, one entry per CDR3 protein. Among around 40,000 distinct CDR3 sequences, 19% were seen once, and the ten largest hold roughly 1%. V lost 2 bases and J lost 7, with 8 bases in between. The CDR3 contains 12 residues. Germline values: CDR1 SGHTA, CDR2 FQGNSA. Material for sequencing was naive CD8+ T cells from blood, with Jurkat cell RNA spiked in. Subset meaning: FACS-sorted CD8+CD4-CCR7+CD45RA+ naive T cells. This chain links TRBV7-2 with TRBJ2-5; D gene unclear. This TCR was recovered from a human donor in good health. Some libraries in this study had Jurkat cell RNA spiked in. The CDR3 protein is CASSLSPGTQYF. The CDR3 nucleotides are TGTGCCAGCAGCTTATCCCCGGGGACCCAGTACTTC.